Listed below are T cell receptor beta chains from one sample, sequenced in a study of T cell responses to AZD1222 COVID-19 vaccine. The data were produced by immunoSEQ multiplex PCR, yet TCRdb's version contains in-frame clones alone and is incomplete. Of 140,000 to 150,000 clones in the sample, 90% to 95% were seen once. Sequenced material: peripheral blood, taken 28 days after the second AZD1222 dose. The receptors originated from an adult who received the AZD1222 COVID-19 vaccine. Each CDR3 is given with its conserved first and last residue. Expanded clones get a size class; other rows say once, few or many, or leave the size out.

J	size	V	CDR3
TRBJ1-5	.	TRBV24-1	CATRYVRGYNQPQHF
TRBJ2-1	.	TRBV4-1	CASSQDQTSGEQFF
TRBJ2-7	.	TRBV11-3	CASSLGQNPYEQYF
TRBJ1-3	.	TRBV6-5	CASSPDLIRNTIYF
TRBJ1-4	.	TRBV6-2/TRBV6-3	CASSYFGTGGEKLFF
TRBJ1-4	.	TRBV18	CASSRTGNEKLFF
TRBJ2-7	.	TRBV6-5	CASTKSRDFYEQYF
TRBJ2-3	.	TRBV9	CASSVGSGGFTDTQYF
TRBJ1-1	once	TRBV5-6	CASSLGIWGKNTEAFF
TRBJ1-6	.	TRBV13	CASSLGYRSDNSPLHF
TRBJ2-3	.	TRBV12-3/TRBV12-4	CASSAGDTQYF
TRBJ2-6	once	TRBV7-6	CASSLGPILVGGANVLTF
TRBJ1-2	once	TRBV7-9	CASSLGAGYYGYTF
TRBJ2-1	.	TRBV5-5	CASSSHRGREQFF
TRBJ2-5	.	TRBV29-1	CSVEGRQETQYF
TRBJ2-1	.	TRBV6-1	CASSDGGDEQFF
TRBJ1-1	.	TRBV12-3/TRBV12-4	CASSLGTEAFF
TRBJ1-6	.	TRBV27	CASNPLQGYNSPLHF
TRBJ2-2	.	TRBV7-3	CASSSGAGPTGELFF
TRBJ2-3	.	TRBV5-1	CASSESGTGVPDTQYF
TRBJ1-3	.	TRBV30	CAWERGSGNTIYF
TRBJ2-3	.	TRBV30	CAWRASGRSDTQYF
TRBJ2-3	.	TRBV5-1	CASSKGGTSGSTDTQYF
TRBJ1-5	.	TRBV7-2	CASSLVGNNQPQHF
TRBJ2-7	.	TRBV4-3	CASSQDIRDAQRYEQYF
TRBJ1-2	.	TRBV4-2	CASSQETGGVYGYTF
TRBJ1-1	.	TRBV7-8	CASSSGPREAFF
TRBJ2-1	.	TRBV11-2	CASSIMSNEQFF
TRBJ2-7	.	TRBV18	CASSPPGPDEQYF
TRBJ1-5	.	TRBV7-9	CASSITGSNQPQHF